This TCR beta chain was identified during a study of tissue T cells after allogeneic stem cell transplantation. Sequencing of TCRbeta CDR3 at survey depth gave sequences and template counts. Assay: immunoSEQ multiplex PCR; the TCRdb copy retains only in-frame clones and omits some. The top ten clones hold 0.5% to 0.6% of a sample with over 45,000 clones, about three quarters of them seen once. This clone was seen a single time. Its antigen is undetermined. All gene names here are mouse names. The read gets to within 1 residue of the CDR3 end, and the germline J gene fills in the rest. The CDR3 covers 14 residues. CDR1 SNHLY and CDR2 FYNGKV come from the germline V gene (reference sequence). The V gene end was trimmed by 4 bases and the J gene end by 5 bases; junction bases not matched to a gene: 4. Study results and limitations: Sampling depth was limited, and the cohort was small and clinically varied. Anatomically similar tissues had similar TCR repertoires within each patient. Some tissue clones might be persisting host cells; their alloreactivity or antigen specificity was not determined.

V and J are TRBV3 and TRBJ2-5; 9 bases fit TRBD1. This TCR derives from a pool of C57BL/6 mice in good health. Specimen: sorted cells pooled from one or two spleens. Here the CDR3 reads CASSSTGGADTQYF. Incomplete CDR3 DNA: TGTGCCAGCAGCTCTACAGGGGGCGCAGACACCCAGTAC.